The 20 T cell receptor beta chains listed next were all sequenced from one sample in a study of Tregs in tolerant kidney transplant recipients. TCRdb's copy holds only in-frame clones and misses some; the assay was immunoSEQ multiplex PCR. The sample holds about 33,000 clones. The sample consisted of CD8+ T cells from blood, taken before the transplant. These receptors were obtained from a human donor who received a combined kidney and bone marrow transplant.

Comment on this clone: The read falls 3 residues short of the CDR3 end, and the missing part is taken from the germline J gene. This rearrangement joins TRBV18 to TRBJ2-1, with TRBD2 matching 9 bases. Germline V CDR1 and CDR2: KGHSH, LQKENI. The CDR3 contains 17 residues. V lost 5 bases and J lost 4; bases outside the gene matches: 12. The part of the CDR3 DNA that was read is TGTGCCAGCTCAACCGGGACTAGCCTACCGCCTTACAATGAG. Its translation: CASSTGTSLPPYNE. The full-length CDR3 reads as CASSTGTSLPPYNEQFF.

The CDR3 sequence is CASSRTGGGQNLRTEAFF. Partial CDR3 DNA: TGTGCCAGCAGCCGGACAGGGGGCGGTCAAAACCTGCGGACGGAA. V usage is TRBV7-8 and J usage is TRBJ1-1, with 11 bases that match TRBD1. The CDR3 end falls 3 residues outside the read, so it is completed with the germline J gene. The CDR3 totals 18 residues. Germline V gives CDR1 SGHVS, CDR2 FQNEAQ.

About this clone itself: The read ends 3 residues shy of where the CDR3 ends; the end is completed using the germline J gene. The chain uses TRBV30 and TRBJ2-1, with TRBD2 matching over 11 bases. CDR1 and CDR2 (germline): GTSNPN, SVGIG (reference sequence). The CDR3 has 18 residues. J gave up 7 bases and V 2 bases, and 16 bases lay outside the gene matches. The CDR3 DNA, read in part, is TGTGCCTGGAGTCAAACCCCGCCTACCGGGACTAGCGGAAATGAG. It translates to CAWSQTPPTGTSGNE. The entire CDR3 sequence reads CAWSQTPPTGTSGNEQFF.

With regard to this clone: Sequencing ends 3 residues short of the CDR3 end; the germline J gene provides the rest. The gene calls are TRBV2 and TRBJ2-1, with 13 bases matching TRBD2. Germline CDR1 SNHLY, CDR2 FYNNEI. The V and J ends lost 4 bases and 8 bases, in that order; junction bases with no gene match: 5. The CDR3 sequence is 15 residues long. CDR3 DNA (partial): TGTGCCAGCAGTGTACTAGCGGGGGGGCCCCATGAG. Protein sequence: CASSVLAGGPHE. The CDR3 in its entirety is CASSVLAGGPHEQFF.

Remarks on this clone: The sequence runs out 3 residues before the end of the CDR3; the remainder is reconstructed from the germline J gene. This chain links TRBV7-2 with TRBJ2-7; D is unclear. The CDR3 length is 13 residues. The germline V gene encodes CDR1 SGHTA and CDR2 FQGNSA. Deletions cut 1 base from V and 0 bases from J, with 4 bases between. The CDR3 region is CASSLGHSYEQYF. The sequenced part of the CDR3 DNA is TGTGCCAGCAGCTTAGGACACTCCTACGAG.

A remark on this clone: The CDR3 end lies 3 residues beyond the end of the read and is filled in from the germline J gene. The chain combines TRBV7-9 with TRBJ2-7; TRBD1 might be the D (6 bases). CDR1 and CDR2 from the germline V gene are SEHNR and FQNEAQ (reference sequence). Deletions cut 4 bases from V and 6 bases from J, with 19 bases between. CDR3 length: 15 amino acids. The CDR3: CASSSTLRGSGEQYF. The CDR3 bases that were read are TGTGCCAGCAGCTCGACGCTCAGGGGCTCGGGCGAG.

Notes on this clone: The read stops 3 residues short of the end of the CDR3; the missing end is completed from the germline J gene. The chain is built from TRBV11-2 and TRBJ2-7, with D unclear. Germline V lookup: CDR1 SGHAT, CDR2 FQNNGV. The CDR3 spans 15 residues. V dropped 1 base and J dropped 3 bases, with 13 bases sitting between them. The CDR3 here is CASSLGNAAYYEQYF. The part of the CDR3 DNA that was read is TGTGCCAGCAGCTTAGGGAACGCGGCCTACTACGAG.

Comment on this clone: The read stops 3 residues short of the end of the CDR3; the missing end is completed from the germline J gene. This rearrangement joins TRBV7-2 to TRBJ1-2; a weak D match, TRBD1 (5 bases). CDR3 size: 15 residues. V lost 6 bases, J lost 4 bases, and 18 bases lay in between. Germline V CDR1 and CDR2: SGHTA, FQGNSA. The CDR3 here is CASSPIDSPLYGYTF. The covered CDR3 bases are TGTGCCAGCAGTCCTATCGACAGCCCTCTCTATGGC.

This chain's CDR3 is CASSETGGLGEQFF. The sequenced CDR3 bases are TGTGCCAGTAGTGAGACAGGGGGTTTAGGTGAG. The chain links TRBV19 to TRBJ2-1; 9 nucleotides agree with TRBD1. The read falls 3 residues short of the CDR3 end, and the missing part is taken from the germline J gene. CDR3 size: 14 residues. V trimming: 5 bases; J trimming: 9 bases; junction bases outside the gene matches: 8. The V gene's germline CDR1 is LNHDA and CDR2 SQIVND (reference sequence).

Concerning this clone itself: The CDR3 end lies 3 residues beyond the end of the read and is filled in from the germline J gene. The chain is built from TRBV7-8 and TRBJ2-3, with D perhaps TRBD1 (6 bases). V was shortened by 5 bases and J by 2 bases, with 20 bases between the two germline ends. Germline V gene lookup returns CDR1 SGHVS and CDR2 FQNEAQ. The CDR3 runs to 17 residues. The covered CDR3 bases are TGTGCCAGCAGCCCCGCGGGCGACAGGCGAATCACAGATACG. It codes for CASSPAGDRRITDT. The full CDR3 protein is CASSPAGDRRITDTQYF.

Note on this clone: The sequenced fragment ends 3 residues before the CDR3 boundary, so the rest is inferred from the germline J gene. The chain uses TRBV2 and TRBJ2-1; 12 nucleotides line up with TRBD2. The CDR3 spans 15 residues. V lost 4 bases and J lost 7; bases outside the gene matches: 5. Germline V CDR1 and CDR2: SNHLY, FYNNEI. This CDR3 reads CASSATSGSGNEQFF. The CDR3 bases that were read are TGTGCCAGCAGTGCGACTAGCGGGAGTGGTAATGAG.

By frequency, this clone is large. The CDR3 end falls 3 residues outside the read, so it is completed with the germline J gene. The chain uses TRBV7-6 and TRBJ2-7; D is perhaps TRBD1 (7 bases). From germline, CDR1 is SGHVS and CDR2 FNYEAQ. Trimming left V 0 bases short and J 3 bases short, with 15 bases between. The CDR3 has 16 residues. The DNA read from the CDR3 is TGTGCCAGCAGCTTAGCGGAGGGCAGGGGGGACTACGAG. Its translation is CASSLAEGRGDYE. The whole CDR3 protein is CASSLAEGRGDYEQYF.

Comment on this clone: Read coverage stops 3 residues before the CDR3 terminus; the germline J gene supplies the remainder. V usage is TRBV29-1 and J usage is TRBJ2-7, with 10 bases identical to TRBD1. Trimming cost V 7 bases and J 3 bases; bases outside gene matches: 3. The CDR3 totals 12 residues. The germline V gene encodes CDR1 SQVTM and CDR2 ANQGSEA. CDR3 region: CSGGTGVYEQYF. The CDR3 DNA, read in part, is TGCAGCGGGGGGACAGGGGTCTACGAG.

To note about this clone: Read data end 3 residues before the CDR3 end; the end is taken from the germline J gene. The V and J genes are TRBV5-1 and TRBJ1-4, with a possible D match to TRBD1 (5 bases). Germline V gives CDR1 SGHRS, CDR2 YFSETQ. Between the trimmed V and J ends, which lost 0 bases and 5 bases, there was a span of 14 bases. The length of the CDR3 is 16 residues. The sequenced part of the CDR3 DNA is TGCGCCAGCAGCTTGGGGACAAGACTTCCAAATGAAAAA. Amino acids: CASSLGTRLPNEK. The whole CDR3 sequence is CASSLGTRLPNEKLFF.

The CDR3 protein is CASSTPGHNTGELFF. The DNA read from the CDR3 is TGTGCCAGCTCTACCCCGGGACATAACACCGGGGAG. V and J are TRBV2 and TRBJ2-2; weak D call: TRBD1 (6 bases). The CDR3 goes on 3 residues after the read ends, and that part is filled in from the germline J gene. Trimming took 8 bases from V and 2 from J, leaving 15 bases between them. This CDR3 comprises 15 residues. Looked up from germline, CDR1 is SNHLY and CDR2 is FYNNEI.

In the case of this clone: The read falls 3 residues short of the CDR3 end, and the missing part is taken from the germline J gene. The genes are TRBV5-6 and TRBJ1-1; 8 bases match TRBD1. The V gene end was trimmed by 5 bases and the J gene end by 3 bases; junction bases not matched to a gene: 3. Per the germline V gene, CDR1 is SGHDT and CDR2 is YYEEEE. The CDR3 is made up of 13 amino acids. The CDR3 bases that were read are TGTGCCAGCAGTGGACAGGGAGACACTGAA. This sequence encodes CASSGQGDTE. From start to end, the CDR3 is CASSGQGDTEAFF.

The CDR3 loop reads CASSSDRFSSGANVLTF. CDR3 bases read: TGTGCCAGTAGTTCGGACAGGTTCAGCTCTGGGGCCAACGTC. V is TRBV19 and J is TRBJ2-6, with 7 positions matching TRBD1. The read ends 3 residues early relative to the CDR3; the germline J gene fills the gap. V was pared by 5 bases and J by 0 bases, with 7 bases of the junction left unmatched. This CDR3 has 17 residues. Germline V CDR1 and CDR2: LNHDA, SQIVND (reference sequence). Full variable domain (outside the CDR3, taken from reference TRBV19 and TRBJ2-6): DGGITQSPKYLFRKEGQNVTLSCEQNLNHDAMYWYRQDPGQGLRLIYYSQIVNDFQKGDIAEGYSVSREKKESFPLTVTSAQKNPTAFYLCASSSDRFSSGANVLTFGAGSRLTVL.

With respect to this clone: The read terminates 3 residues before the CDR3 end, so the remaining end is supplied by the germline J gene. J is TRBJ1-6 and V is TRBV5-6, with a possible D match to TRBD1 (6 bases). The CDR3 loop spans 13 amino acids. Trimming left V 4 bases short and J 9 bases short, with 11 bases between. CDR1 SGHDT and CDR2 YYEEEE come from the germline V gene. CDR3 DNA, as far as it was read: TGTGCCAGCAGCACCACAGGGATTTCACCC. As protein: CASSTTGISP. The full CDR3 sequence reads CASSTTGISPLHF.

Turning to this clone: The CDR3 extends 3 residues past the end of the read, so its final part is completed from the germline J gene. The chain uses TRBV7-6 and TRBJ2-3; 9 bases fit TRBD1. Trimming took 5 bases from V and 1 from J; bases not matched to a gene: 7. From germline, CDR1 is SGHVS and CDR2 FNYEAQ. The CDR3 contains 16 residues. The sequenced CDR3 bases are TGTGCCAGCAGCCCGGACAGGGGATATGGCACAGATACG. As protein: CASSPDRGYGTDT. The entire CDR3 is CASSPDRGYGTDTQYF.

Concerning this clone itself: The CDR3 extends 3 residues past the end of the read, so its final part is completed from the germline J gene. This chain joins TRBV7-8 and TRBJ2-2; TRBD2 agrees at 10 bases. The CDR3 runs to 18 residues. Germline-derived CDR1 and CDR2 are SGHVS and FQNEAQ. V trimming: 1 base; J trimming: 0 bases; junction bases outside the gene matches: 5. The CDR3 loop is CASSLVPSGGSNTGELFF. The sequenced CDR3 bases are TGTGCCAGCAGCTTAGTTCCTAGCGGGGGATCGAACACCGGGGAG.